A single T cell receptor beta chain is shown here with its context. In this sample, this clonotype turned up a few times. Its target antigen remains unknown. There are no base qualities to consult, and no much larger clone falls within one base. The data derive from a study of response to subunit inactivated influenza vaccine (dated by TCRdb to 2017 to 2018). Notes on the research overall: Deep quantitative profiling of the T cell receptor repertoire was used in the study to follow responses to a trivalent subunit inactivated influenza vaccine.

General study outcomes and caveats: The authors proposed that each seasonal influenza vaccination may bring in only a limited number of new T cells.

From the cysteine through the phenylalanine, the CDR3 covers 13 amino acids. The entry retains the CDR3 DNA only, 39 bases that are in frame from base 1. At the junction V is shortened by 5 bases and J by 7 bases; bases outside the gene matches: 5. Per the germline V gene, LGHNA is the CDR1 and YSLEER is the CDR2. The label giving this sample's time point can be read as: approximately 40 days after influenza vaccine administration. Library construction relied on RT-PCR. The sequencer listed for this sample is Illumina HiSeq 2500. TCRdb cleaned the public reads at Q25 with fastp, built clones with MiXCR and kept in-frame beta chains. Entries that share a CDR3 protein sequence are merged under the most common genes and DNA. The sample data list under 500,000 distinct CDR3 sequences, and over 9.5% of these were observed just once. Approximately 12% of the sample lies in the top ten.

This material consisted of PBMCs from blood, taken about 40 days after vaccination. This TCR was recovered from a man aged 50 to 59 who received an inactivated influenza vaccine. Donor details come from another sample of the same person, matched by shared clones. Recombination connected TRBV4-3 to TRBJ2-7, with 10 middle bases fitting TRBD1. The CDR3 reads CASSADRGLEQYF. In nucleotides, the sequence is TGCGCCAGCAGCGCCGACAGGGGGCTGGAGCAGTACTTC.